The rows below give T cell receptor beta chains drawn from one sample of a study of blood T cell repertoires in COVID-19. Data came from immunoSEQ multiplex PCR; TCRdb stores just in-frame clones and leaves some out. Of approximately 300,000 clones listed, 70% to 90% are singletons. The specimen was PBMCs or T cells enriched from blood (not recorded which). These receptors all stem from a woman in her twenties or thirties who had recovered from COVID-19. CDR3s include the opening cysteine and the closing phenylalanine or tryptophan. Fields, in order: V gene, CDR3 length, clone size, J gene, D gene, CDR3 protein, CDR3 DNA. A D gene is named only where the DNA matches it firmly. Clone size is not always given. Where it is, it says once, few, many or a class for expanded clones.

>TRBV19|15|NA|TRBJ1-2|NA
CASSRASPAGYGYTF
TGTGCCAGTAGTAGGGCATCCCCGGCAGGCTATGGCTACACCTTC
>TRBV19|14|NA|TRBJ1-5|NA
CASRFGQGSQPQHF
TGTGCCAGTAGATTCGGGCAGGGAAGTCAGCCCCAGCATTTT
>TRBV30|13|NA|TRBJ2-7|TRBD2
CAWRITGGYEQYF
TGTGCCTGGAGAATCACCGGGGGGTACGAGCAGTACTTC
>TRBV5-1|16|NA|TRBJ2-5|NA
CASSLVQVNPQETQYF
TGCGCCAGCAGCTTGGTTCAGGTGAATCCCCAAGAGACCCAGTACTTC
>TRBV10-3|14|NA|TRBJ1-4|TRBD1
CAIRQTGPNEKLFF
TGTGCCATCAGGCAGACAGGGCCTAATGAAAAACTGTTTTTT
>TRBV7-8|12|NA|TRBJ1-1|NA
CASSLEVTATFF
TGTGCCAGCAGCTTAGAAGTGACAGCAACTTTCTTT
>TRBV6-5|15|NA|TRBJ1-3|NA
CASSPMGAEGNTIYF
TGTGCCAGCAGCCCCATGGGGGCTGAAGGAAACACCATATATTTT
>TRBV5-6|14|NA|TRBJ2-2|TRBD2
CASVPGGDTGELFF
TGTGCCAGCGTCCCGGGGGGGGACACCGGGGAGCTGTTTTTT
>TRBV12-3/TRBV12-4|13|few|TRBJ1-5|NA
CASSSQDNQPQHF
TGTGCCAGCAGTTCCCAGGATAATCAGCCCCAGCATTTT
>TRBV30|13|once|TRBJ1-1|NA
CAWSVLEGTEAFF
TGTGCCTGGAGTGTACTCGAGGGCACTGAAGCTTTCTTT
>TRBV18|16|few|TRBJ2-1|TRBD2
CASSPSLAGLYNEQFF
TGTGCCAGCTCACCCAGCCTAGCGGGCCTCTACAATGAGCAGTTCTTC
>TRBV29-1|15|NA|TRBJ1-2|TRBD1
CSVTTPTGGNYGYTF
TGCAGCGTAACGACGCCGACAGGGGGCAACTATGGCTACACCTTC